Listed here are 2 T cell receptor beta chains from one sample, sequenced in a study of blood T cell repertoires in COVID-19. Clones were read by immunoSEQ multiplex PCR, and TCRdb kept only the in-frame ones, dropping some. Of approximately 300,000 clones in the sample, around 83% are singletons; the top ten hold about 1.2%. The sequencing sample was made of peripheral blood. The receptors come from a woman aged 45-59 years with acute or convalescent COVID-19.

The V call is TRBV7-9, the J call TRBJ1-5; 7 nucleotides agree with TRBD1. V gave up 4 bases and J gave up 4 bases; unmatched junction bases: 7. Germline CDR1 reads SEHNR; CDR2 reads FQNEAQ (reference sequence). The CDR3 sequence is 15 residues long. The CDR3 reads CASSSTGYPNQPQHF. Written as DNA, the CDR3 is TGTGCCAGCAGCTCGACAGGGTACCCAAATCAGCCCCAGCATTTT.

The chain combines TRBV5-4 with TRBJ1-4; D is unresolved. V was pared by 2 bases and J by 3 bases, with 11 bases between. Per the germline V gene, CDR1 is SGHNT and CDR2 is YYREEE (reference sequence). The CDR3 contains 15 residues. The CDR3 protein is CASSFRGSANEKLFF. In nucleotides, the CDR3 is TGTGCCAGCAGCTTTCGAGGTTCGGCTAATGAAAAACTGTTTTTT.